This TCR beta chain was documented in a study of alternative splicing in chronic myeloid leukemia remission (TCRdb year 2020). Context from the whole study: RNA sequencing was used to profile peripheral blood from chronic-phase CML patients at diagnosis and at remission, and the results were compared with those from healthy donors. Nine or ten diagnostic specimens, together with matched remission specimens, were obtained from the RESIST (imatinib), ENESTxtnd (nilotinib) and PINNACLE (nilotinib plus pegylated interferon) trials. Median ages were about 53 years at diagnosis, approximately 56 at remission and approximately 36 for healthy controls. For the trials, the diagnostic specimens consisted of total leukocytes from peripheral blood that had been collected in EDTA. The French Persistem study supplied nine CML samples, of which seven were diagnostic and two were matched remission samples. Female/male counts of 11/5 were recorded for diagnosis samples, 8/3 for remission samples and 2/4 for controls. Trizol was used to extract total RNA from peripheral blood mononuclear cells of the diagnosis, remission and control samples.

Libraries were constructed by bulk RNA-seq. The TruSeq Stranded RNA sample prep kit was used to generate libraries of poly-A-enriched mRNA from an input of about 0.98 ug total RNA. Paired-end sequencing was performed on a HiSeq 2500, with each sample sequenced in triplicate. A read length of 125 nucleotides per mate was used for RNA-seq. On the study's bioinformatics: After trimming, reads were aligned to hg38 using STAR v2.7, and quality control was handled by FASTQC, RSeQC and multiqc. Salmon 0.14.1 was used to quantify gene expression levels as transcripts per million (TPM). Principal component analysis suggested that transcriptomic profiles were not driven by trial, library batch, sequencing batch, treatment regimen or sex. Following TCRdb reprocessing, every CDR3 protein sequence forms one entry, and DNA is not provided. The V and J calls and clone size come from TCRdb's table, not from the authors' own analysis. The sample has 650 to 850 distinct CDR3 sequences on record, almost 98% of them singletons. About 3.3% of the sample is taken by the ten largest.

Read against the paper, the sample's time point label means: chronic-phase CML before TKI therapy (screening/day 1). About 15 CML patients made up the patient cohort, and matched post-remission samples were retrieved for a subset of those patients. As for this clonotype: The antigen this receptor binds is unknown.

Overall study results and their limits: Blood cell composition differed strongly by timepoint, shifting from myeloid progenitor enrichment at diagnosis to mature lymphoid enrichment at remission. At remission, blood cell composition was reshaped to resemble that of the lymphoid cell-enriched normal controls.

CDR1 and CDR2 are read off the germline V gene (reference sequence) as SGHNT and YYREEE. Inclusive of the bounding cysteine and phenylalanine, the CDR3 is 14 residues long. The coding DNA is unavailable. This chain joins TRBV5-4 to TRBJ2-1; with no DNA, the TCRdb D assignment of TRBD2 cannot be verified. The input for sequencing was PBMCs or total blood leukocytes (not recorded which), taken at diagnosis. This TCR was sampled from an adult with chronic myeloid leukemia. The CDR3 corresponds to CASSLYGALGEQFF.